Below, 11 T cell receptor beta chains from the same sample are listed, as sequenced in a study of blood T cell repertoires in COVID-19. Clones were sequenced by immunoSEQ multiplex PCR, and TCRdb holds only the in-frame ones, with some missing. The profile shows fewer than 140,000 clones, roughly two thirds of them singletons. Sequencing was carried out using peripheral blood. These receptors were collected from a human donor with acute or convalescent COVID-19. The donor label of this sample is uncertain.

The chain links TRBV18 to TRBJ2-5, with D tentatively TRBD1 (7 bases). The CDR3 is 15 residues long. With 2 bases removed from V and 5 bases from J, the gap between germline ends came to 15 bases. Germline V gives CDR1 KGHSH, CDR2 LQKENI. CDR3 in amino acids: CASSPSPSGGETQYF. The CDR3 nucleotides read TGTGCCAGCTCACCATCTCCCTCAGGGGGGGAGACCCAGTACTTC.

This sequence joins TRBV12-5 and TRBJ2-1, with 10 bases that match TRBD1. V lost 2 bases to trimming and J lost 3 bases; unmatched junction nucleotides: 4. The CDR3 is made up of 16 amino acids. Germline CDR1 and CDR2: LGHNT and FRNRAP. Written as DNA, the CDR3 is TGTGCTAGTGGTTTGAAGACAGGGGGCCTCTACAATGAGCAGTTCTTC. Translation: CASGLKTGGLYNEQFF.

About this clone: Other DNA sequences from this sample encode an identical CDR3 as well. This rearrangement joins TRBV19 to TRBJ2-3; 8 bases match TRBD2. The J segment lost 0 bases and the V segment lost 3 bases, leaving 2 bases of the junction unmatched. The CDR3 loop spans 15 amino acids. Germline values: CDR1 LNHDA, CDR2 SQIVND (reference sequence). The CDR3 DNA sequence: TGTGCCAGTAGTATCGGGGGGGGAAGCACAGATACGCAGTATTTT. This codes for CASSIGGGSTDTQYF.

The CDR3 loop reads CASSQRPGQDNEKLFF. In DNA, the CDR3 is TGTGCCAGCAGCCAGCGACCGGGACAGGATAATGAAAAACTGTTTTTT. The chain carries TRBV4-2 and TRBJ1-4; 8 bases agree with TRBD1. V dropped 3 bases and J dropped 4; count of bases not matched to a gene: 7. This CDR3 region has 16 residues. CDR1 LGHNA and CDR2 YNFKEQ come from the germline V gene.

The chain recombines TRBV2 with TRBJ1-4; D might be TRBD1 (6 bases). Trimming removed 6 bases at V and 4 bases at J, with 12 bases between. The CDR3 is 14 residues long. Germline CDR1 is SNHLY and CDR2 is FYNNEI. The CDR3, as DNA: TGTGCCAGCAGGAGGGGACAAATTAATGAAAAACTGTTTTTT. Protein sequence: CASRRGQINEKLFF.

The CDR3 coding sequence is TGTGCCAGCACCGCGGGACAGGGGCGGCAGTTGAGAGGCTACACCTTC. It encodes CASTAGQGRQLRGYTF. The chain carries TRBV7-8 and TRBJ1-2, with TRBD1 matching over 10 bases. Losses at the gene ends were 7 bases for V and 8 bases for J; bases not matched to a gene: 16. The germline V gene encodes CDR1 SGHVS and CDR2 FQNEAQ. The CDR3 is 16 amino acids.

This clone was detected a few times. V is TRBV5-8 and J is TRBJ2-1, with 11 bases that match TRBD2. The CDR3 contains 15 residues. CDR1 SGHTS and CDR2 YDEGEE come from the germline V gene. J gave up 6 bases and V 6 bases, and 8 bases lay outside the gene matches. This chain's CDR3 is CASTRGTSGSNEQFF. The CDR3 coding sequence is TGTGCCAGCACCCGAGGGACTAGCGGATCCAATGAGCAGTTCTTC.

The rearrangement joins TRBV5-1 to TRBJ1-3; D is unclear. V dropped 7 bases and J dropped 0 bases, with 8 bases sitting between them. CDR1 and CDR2 (germline): SGHRS, YFSETQ. This CDR3 region has 13 residues. The CDR3 is CASRTGSGNTIYF. The CDR3 DNA reads as TGCGCCAGCCGAACGGGCTCTGGAAACACCATATATTTT.

The chain links TRBV30 to TRBJ1-3; D unclear. The CDR3 contains 14 residues. V was pared by 0 bases and J by 4 bases, with 10 bases between. The germline V gene encodes CDR1 GTSNPN and CDR2 SVGIG (reference sequence). Here the CDR3 reads CAWSVPRSGNTIYF. The CDR3 DNA reads as TGTGCCTGGAGTGTCCCCAGATCCGGAAACACCATATATTTT. The full variable domain, its missing parts supplied by reference TRBV30 and TRBJ1-3, is SQTIHQWPATLVQPVGSPLSLECTVEGTSNPNLYWYRQAAGRGLQLLFYSVGIGQISSEVPQNLSASRPQDRQFILSSKKLLLSDSGFYLCAWSVPRSGNTIYFGEGSWLTVV.

The chain carries TRBV18 and TRBJ2-1; 12 positions agree with TRBD2. Germline V gene sequence: CDR1 KGHSH, CDR2 LQKENI. J was trimmed by 0 bases and V by 4 bases; bases with no gene match: 7. This CDR3 region has 18 residues. CDR3 sequence: CASSLRTSGASSYNEQFF. The CDR3 coding sequence is TGTGCCAGCTCACTCCGGACTAGCGGGGCCAGCTCCTACAATGAGCAGTTCTTC.

The chain combines TRBV29-1 with TRBJ2-2; TRBD1 matches at 8 bases. This CDR3 is built from 14 residues. CDR1 is SQVTM and CDR2 is ANQGSEA in the germline V gene. The ends lost 6 bases at V and 5 bases at J; junction bases unmatched: 8. CDR3 region: CSVADRVYTGELFF. Here the CDR3 DNA reads TGCAGCGTGGCGGACAGGGTATATACCGGGGAGCTGTTTTTT.